Following are 3 T cell receptor beta chains from one sample sequenced in a study of CXCR3-negative and CXCR3-positive naive CD8 T cells. Findings and caveats of the study: Naive cells that were CXCR3-positive had more hydrophobic TRB CDR3s (compared with CXCR3-negative naive cells).

UMI-labeled 5' RACE yielded the TRB cDNA libraries. Using the 5' RACE reads, TCRdb records one entry per CDR3 protein without DNA. The listing records 90,000 to 150,000 distinct CDR3 sequences. No cognate antigen is known for these TCRs. The sequencing input was naive CXCR3+ CD8+ T cells from blood. The subset here: CD45RO-CCR7+CD27+CD95- naive CD8+ T cells expressing CXCR3 (TNR3+). The receptors shown here come from a human donor in good health. Some clones in this sample may be carry-over from other donors' samples.

The chain couples TRBV20-1 to TRBJ2-1; the TCRdb call, TRBD1, lacks DNA for checking. Germline CDR1 DFQATT, CDR2 SNEGSKA (reference sequence). The CDR3 runs to 15 residues. The CDR3 spells CSASWVRGRYNEQFF.

Here the CDR3 reads CASSLFGPTGSNQPQHF. The chain is built from TRBV28 and TRBJ1-5; as DNA is missing, the TRBD1 call by TCRdb cannot be tested. The germline gives CDR1 MDHEN, CDR2 SYDVKM. The CDR3 consists of 17 residues.

Here the CDR3 reads CASSREEGGGPIHEQFF. The chain joins TRBV4-2 to TRBJ2-1; TCRdb's D call, TRBD1, is unchecked because there is no DNA. From germline, CDR1 is LGHNA and CDR2 YNFKEQ. The CDR3 extends over 17 amino acids.